Listed below are T cell receptor beta chains from one sample, sequenced in a study. TCRdb called the RT-PCR reads again in MiXCR, with one record for every CDR3 protein. The table lists about 680,000 distinct CDR3 sequences, over 12% of them singletons. The sequenced sample consisted of memory CD4+ T cells from blood. The receptors were sampled from a female donor in good health, serving as a healthy control. The CDR3 runs from the conserved cysteine through the conserved F or W. Fields, in order: V gene, D gene, J gene, clone size, CDR3 DNA, CDR3 protein. D genes are given only for firm matches. The size field is filled for only some rows; it gives once, few, many or a size class.

TRBV4-1	-	TRBJ2-7	-	TGCGCCAGCAGCCAAGATCCCGCGTATCCATGGTACGAGCAGTACTTC	CASSQDPAYPWYEQYF
TRBV6-2/TRBV6-3	-	TRBJ2-5	few	TGTGCCAGCAATGACGGGGGTCAGGAGACCCAGTACTTC	CASNDGGQETQYF
TRBV7-9	-	TRBJ2-7	-	TGTGCCAGCAGCTTAGATCAGGGGCGCTACGAGCAGTACTTC	CASSLDQGRYEQYF
TRBV4-2	-	TRBJ2-5	few	TGTGCCAGCAGCCGCCAGGACAGCAACCAAGAGACCCAGTACTTC	CASSRQDSNQETQYF
TRBV6-2/TRBV6-3	TRBD2	TRBJ2-3	-	TGTGCCAGCAGCACCCAGGGCGGGAGAGGGGATACGCAGTATTTT	CASSTQGGRGDTQYF
TRBV20-1	TRBD1	TRBJ1-5	-	TGCAGTGCTAGCCGTTCATCTCAAGGGACAGGGATCAATCAGCCCCAGCATTTT	CSASRSSQGTGINQPQHF
TRBV7-6	-	TRBJ2-5	many	TGTGCCAGCAGCTTATCGGCGGCGACCCATAGGGAGACCCAGTACTTC	CASSLSAATHRETQYF
TRBV5-1	TRBD1	TRBJ1-1	many	TGCGCCAGCAGCCGCCCGGGACAGGGACAGGCTGAAGCTTTCTTT	CASSRPGQGQAEAFF
TRBV7-2	TRBD2	TRBJ2-7	-	TGTGCCAGCAGCTTATTAGCGGGAGGTCACGAGCAGTACTTC	CASSLLAGGHEQYF
TRBV5-6	-	TRBJ2-5	many	TGTGCCAGCAGCTTGGTGCAGACCCAAGAGACCCAGTACTTC	CASSLVQTQETQYF
TRBV6-1	-	TRBJ2-2	few	TGTGCCAGCAGTGGGCCGGGACACGCCACCGGGGAGCTGTTTTTT	CASSGPGHATGELFF
TRBV6-1	TRBD1	TRBJ1-2	few	TGTGCCAGCAGGGACCGGGACAGGGTTGGCTACACCTTC	CASRDRDRVGYTF
TRBV29-1	TRBD1	TRBJ2-3	many	TGCAGCGTTTCCGGGACAGGGGGCTGGGCAGATACGCAGTATTTT	CSVSGTGGWADTQYF
TRBV5-4	-	TRBJ2-2	few	TGTGCCAGCAGCCGACCGGGACCCGTGGGGACCGGGGAGCTGTTTTTT	CASSRPGPVGTGELFF
TRBV18	-	TRBJ2-5	-	TGTGCCAGCTCACCCCCTCACATACAAGAGACCCAGTACTTC	CASSPPHIQETQYF
TRBV4-1	TRBD1	TRBJ1-5	-	TGCGCCAGCAGCCAAGATGGAAGAGGGGGCGGTCAGCCCCAGCATTTT	CASSQDGRGGGQPQHF
TRBV19	TRBD1	TRBJ2-1	once	TGTGCCAGTAGTACGGAACAGGGGGCCTTCAGTGAGCAGTTCTTC	CASSTEQGAFSEQFF
TRBV9	TRBD2	TRBJ2-1	many	TGTGCCAGCAGCGTTTATCCGAGCGGGGGGCGGGAGCAGTTCTTC	CASSVYPSGGREQFF
TRBV24-1	TRBD1	TRBJ1-1	few	TGTGCCGCAGGGGGGTCGAGCACTGAAGCTTTCTTT	CAAGGSSTEAFF
TRBV29-1	TRBD1	TRBJ1-3	few	TGCAGCGTTGGTAGGGACAGCGGAGGAAACACCATATATTTT	CSVGRDSGGNTIYF
TRBV6-5	-	TRBJ1-1	few	TGTGCCAGCAGTAAAGGGAACCTGAGAGGTGAAGCTTTCTTT	CASSKGNLRGEAFF
TRBV30	-	TRBJ1-5	-	TGTGCCTGGAGTGTATCCGGTTATAGCAATCAGCCCCAGCATTTT	CAWSVSGYSNQPQHF